The present entry profiles one T cell receptor beta chain with its context. This clonotype was seen at least ten times. Its antigen is still unknown. Base quality data are lacking; no much larger clone is found one base away. This entry belongs to a study of read filtering for tumor transcriptome and immune sequencing (dated by TCRdb to 2020 to 2022). About the investigation overall: Of the patients in the cohort, some 17 were male and 11 to 15 were female, and their mean age was 65.9 years, with a range of about 45 to 90. By revised international staging, fewer than ten patients were R-ISS I, about 15 were R-ISS II and 7 were R-ISS III. After DNase treatment, whole-transcriptome libraries were prepared with the TruSeq RNA Access Library Prep Kit. TCR-region mapped reads per sample ranged from about 4.05 to 11 million with IR-seq versus only about 85 to 1273 with RNA-seq. Using the same bone marrow samples, the study ran both targeted immune repertoire sequencing and bulk whole-transcriptome sequencing and then compared the TCR repertoires from each method. As a main aim, a read-filtering strategy for immune repertoire data was addressed, with the specific question being whether clonotypes supported by a single read should be removed. The full study reports these points: In IR-seq, roughly 79% of clonotypes but approximately 3.2% of total reads were represented by single-read clonotypes, whereas in RNA-seq, about 75% of clonotypes and around 45% of reads were represented by single-read clonotypes. The sorted CD138-negative fraction was composed of a mixed bone marrow immune population rather than of purified T cells. When single-read clonotypes were removed, the proportions of shared clonotypes in IR-seq and RNA-seq correlated more strongly. Compared with RNA-seq, IR-seq captured clonotypes at much greater depth and more reliably, and a smaller IR-seq throughput was enough to identify most of the shared clonotypes.

Bone marrow was sampled from every patient at the time of active disease. Ficoll-Hypaque density gradient centrifugation was used to isolate bone marrow mononuclear cells. To remove myeloma plasma cells, the cells were labeled with CD138 magnetic microbeads on a MACS separator, and CD138-negative cells were then collected by negative selection. Flow cytometry with CD138 antibodies on an Attune NxT was used to check how pure the isolated cells were. TRIzol reagent was used to extract total RNA, which was then quantified with a NanoDrop spectrophotometer. For each patient, the CD138-negative bone marrow sample underwent paired RNA-seq and IR-seq. TCR libraries were constructed from roughly 400 ng RNA using the Immunoverse kit, and molecular barcoded adaptors covering alpha/delta and beta/gamma chains were employed. TCR library preparation used the same RNA that was used for transcriptome sequencing. TCR libraries were sequenced on an Illumina HiSeq 4000 with 2 x 150 cycles. The original methods were these. TCR reads were aligned to human V, D, J and C references and assembled into CDR3 clonotypes with MiXCR, including quality filtering and error correction. The tcR package in R was used for analysis of clonotype counts and gene usage diversity. Raw mapping reads were checked after the RNA-seq reads had been mapped by STAR aligner version 2.5.3a onto the human GRCh37 genome. IR-seq fastq files were randomly downsampled with Seqtk 1.3 to test the effect of sequencing depth on detected clonotypes. TCRdb reanalyzed the raw reads on its own, using fastp at Q25 for trimming and MiXCR for clone calling, and kept in-frame beta chains. Identical CDR3 proteins give one entry, which carries the most common genes and DNA. These V and J calls rely on TCRdb rather than the paper's analysis. The sample table shows tens of thousands of distinct CDR3 sequences, and about 15% are seen once. In total, the top ten clones hold approximately 47% of the sample.

This receptor was identified in a donor older than 35 with multiple myeloma. Sequencing input: a population of CD138-negative cells sorted from bone marrow. Sample cell subset or site, as interpreted from the label and publication: bone marrow mononuclear cells depleted of CD138+ plasma/myeloma cells by negative magnetic selection.

The encoded CDR3 is CSARDSRKSTDTQYF. In nucleotide form, the sequence is TGCAGTGCTAGAGATTCGCGTAAAAGCACAGATACGCAGTATTTT. The rearranged chain carries TRBV20-1 and TRBJ2-3, with no confident D gene call. Measured from the cysteine to the phenylalanine, the CDR3 is 15 residues long. The retained sequence is limited to the CDR3, 45 bases, with the frame set at the first base. Sequences DFQATT (CDR1) and SNEGSKA (CDR2) are obtained from the germline V gene (reference sequence). V and J are truncated by 0 bases and 0 bases respectively, leaving an intervening sequence of 10 bases.